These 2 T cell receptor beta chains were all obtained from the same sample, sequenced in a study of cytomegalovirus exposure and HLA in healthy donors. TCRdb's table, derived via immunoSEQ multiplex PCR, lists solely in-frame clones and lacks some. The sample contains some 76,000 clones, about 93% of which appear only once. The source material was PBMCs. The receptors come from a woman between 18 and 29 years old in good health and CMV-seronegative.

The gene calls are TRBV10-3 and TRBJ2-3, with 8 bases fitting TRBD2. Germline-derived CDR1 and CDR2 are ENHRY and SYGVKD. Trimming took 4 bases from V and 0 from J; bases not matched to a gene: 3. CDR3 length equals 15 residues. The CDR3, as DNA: TGTGCCATCAGTGCTTCTAGCGGGAGCACAGATACGCAGTATTTT. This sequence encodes CAISASSGSTDTQYF.

The CDR3 loop is CASSQRQKNTEAFF. The CDR3 nucleotides are TGCGCCAGCAGCCAACGACAGAAGAACACTGAAGCTTTCTTT. This chain links TRBV4-3 with TRBJ1-1; a weak D match, TRBD1 (5 bases). Trimming left V 2 bases short and J 1 base short, with 8 bases between. From germline, CDR1 is LGHNA and CDR2 YSLEER. The CDR3 length is 14 residues.